This T cell receptor beta chain was observed in a study of blood T cell repertoires in COVID-19. On the study more broadly: Researchers got acute and convalescent COVID-19 samples from the United States, Italy and Spain. PBMCs, B-cell-depleted T cells, or T cells provided the cDNA or gDNA that made up the material.

V lost 4 bases and J lost 10; bases outside the gene matches: 16. Germline lookup yields CDR1 SGHNT and CDR2 YENEEA. This CDR3 spans 16 amino acids. In the source study's methods: Nucleated cell counts were estimated from reference gene primer amplification. Generated by immunoSEQ multiplex PCR, the TCRdb table keeps only in-frame clones and is missing some. V and J calls and clone size come straight from that table; D and trimming were deduced from the DNA. The table has around 70,000 clones, roughly 80% seen once; the top ten hold 4% to 5.5%. Sequenced input: peripheral blood. The sequence was collected from a woman at least 80 years old with active or convalescent COVID-19. V usage is TRBV11-3 and J usage is TRBJ2-3, with 8 bases that match TRBD2. The CDR3 DNA reads TGTGCCAGCAGCTCCTCACGGAGCGGGAGTCATTTTGCGCAGTATTTT. It codes for CASSSSRSGSHFAQYF.